What follows are 27 T cell receptor beta chains derived from one specimen sequenced in a study of Graves' ophthalmopathy and Graves' hyperthyroidism. RNA transcripts were the source from which TCR beta CDR3 regions were amplified. The workflow started with a first-round RT-PCR run with HTBI primers and then moved on to a second-round multiplex PCR. One entry per CDR3 protein results from TCRdb running MiXCR on the multiplex PCR reads. The table includes roughly 500,000 distinct CDR3 sequences, around 14% detected once. The specimen was blood. The origin of the receptors is a woman aged 30 to 39 with Graves' ophthalmopathy.

This clonotype has a count of ten or more. The chain joins TRBV2 to TRBJ2-5; the D call may be TRBD1 or TRBD2 (5 bases each). This CDR3 region has 13 residues. Germline-derived CDR1 and CDR2 are SNHLY and FYNNEI. Deletions cut 8 bases from V and 5 bases from J, with 15 bases between. CDR3 sequence reads: CASEGTSGETQYF. CDR3 bases: TGTGCCAGCGAAGGGACCTCCGGTGAGACCCAGTACTTC.

This clonotype was counted at least ten times. V usage is TRBV12-3 or TRBV12-4 and J usage is TRBJ1-5; a weak D match, TRBD1 (5 bases). The CDR3 totals 14 residues. Trimming removed 5 bases at V and 1 base at J, with 9 bases between. CDR3 sequence (DNA): TGTGCCAGCAGTCAAGAGGGGAGCAATCAGCCCCAGCATTTT. The encoded protein is CASSQEGSNQPQHF.

This clonotype was recorded at least ten times. The V call is TRBV4-1, the J call TRBJ1-1; D possibly corresponds to TRBD1 (6 bases). V lost 0 bases and J 0 bases, leaving 11 bases between the germline ends. The CDR3 contains 16 residues. CDR1 and CDR2 from the germline V gene are MGHRA and YSYEKL. CDR3 loop: CASSQDPGTLNTEAFF. The CDR3 DNA reads TGCGCCAGCAGCCAAGATCCAGGGACACTGAACACTGAAGCTTTCTTT.

This clonotype occurred once. The chain carries TRBV6-1 and TRBJ1-4; TRBD1 matches 7 bases. V trimming: 8 bases; J trimming: 1 base; junction bases outside the gene matches: 4. The CDR3 totals 14 residues. Germline-derived CDR1 and CDR2 are MNHNS and SASEGT. The CDR3 loop reads CASGWTGTNEKLFF. CDR3 nucleotide sequence: TGTGCCAGCGGATGGACAGGAACTAATGAAAAACTGTTTTTT.

At least ten counts were recorded for this clonotype. The V and J genes are TRBV5-1 and TRBJ2-2, with 8 bases fitting TRBD1. The trim removed 4 bases at V and 3 bases at J, leaving 8 bases unmatched. This CDR3 spans 16 amino acids. CDR1 is SGHRS and CDR2 is YFSETQ in the germline V gene. CDR3 loop: CASSRDRPTYTGELFF. For the CDR3, the DNA is TGCGCCAGCAGCAGGGACAGGCCTACGTACACCGGGGAGCTGTTTTTT.

This clonotype was found a few times. The chain combines TRBV19 with TRBJ1-1; weak D call: TRBD1 (6 bases). The CDR3 is 13 residues long. Germline V gene lookup returns CDR1 LNHDA and CDR2 SQIVND (reference sequence). V was shortened by 9 bases and J by 5 bases, with 16 bases between the two germline ends. For the CDR3, the DNA is TGTGCCAGCAGAAGGGGGGGGGCGACTGAAGCTTTCTTT. Translation: CASRRGGATEAFF.

This clonotype was observed at least ten times. The chain links TRBV28 to TRBJ1-3; unclear D gene. Germline V gives CDR1 MDHEN, CDR2 SYDVKM. This CDR3 spans 16 amino acids. V lost 5 bases, J lost 0 bases, and 14 bases lay in between. CDR3 coding DNA: TGTGCCAGCAGTCCCCTTACGACCCTCTCTGGAAACACCATATATTTT. Translating it yields CASSPLTTLSGNTIYF.

This clonotype was seen a few times. The V call is TRBV6-1, the J call TRBJ1-6; the match to TRBD1 covers 9 bases. Trimming cost V 3 bases and J 13 bases; bases outside gene matches: 13. From germline, CDR1 is MNHNS and CDR2 SASEGT. The CDR3 length is 16 residues. CDR3 coding DNA: TGTGCCAGCAGTGAGAACCCGGGACAGGGAGGCTTGCCCCTCCACTTT. It is translated as CASSENPGQGGLPLHF.

This clonotype appeared many times. This chain links TRBV7-2 with TRBJ2-7; the D is unclear. Per germline, CDR1 SGHTA and CDR2 FQGNSA. V lost 2 bases to trimming and J lost 0 bases, with 5 bases between them. The CDR3 length is 13 residues. In nucleotides, the CDR3 is TGTGCCAGCAGCTTACAACTCTCCTACGAGCAGTACTTC. It codes for CASSLQLSYEQYF.

This clonotype has ten or more counts. CDR3 region: CASSPPGQGSTGNTIYF. The CDR3 DNA reads TGTGCCAGCAGTCCTCCGGGACAGGGATCGACTGGAAACACCATATATTTT. The chain joins TRBV6-2 or TRBV6-3 to TRBJ1-3, with 9 bases aligning to TRBD1. The V gene end was trimmed by 5 bases and the J gene end by 2 bases; junction bases not matched to a gene: 10. Germline lookup yields CDR1 MNHEY and CDR2 SVGEGT. The CDR3 is 17 residues long.

This clonotype was recorded many times. The chain links TRBV18 to TRBJ1-2; no reliable D call. Germline CDR1 and CDR2: KGHSH and LQKENI. The CDR3 runs 16 residues. Between the trimmed V and J ends, which lost 3 bases and 8 bases, there was a span of 22 bases. The CDR3 DNA reads TGTGCCAGCTCACCGACCCGGACCCTCTCCCTCGAGGGCTACACCTTC. Protein: CASSPTRTLSLEGYTF.

The chain employs TRBV20-1 and TRBJ2-5; 15 nucleotides agree with TRBD2. The junction had 7 bases not matched to a gene; V was cut back by 4 bases and J by 4 bases. The CDR3 runs 16 residues. Per germline, CDR1 DFQATT and CDR2 SNEGSKA (reference sequence). CDR3 nucleotides: TGCAGTGCTATGAGGACTAGCGGGGGGGACTTAGAGACCCAGTACTTC. Its protein product is CSAMRTSGGDLETQYF.

Ten or more counts support this clonotype. This sequence joins TRBV5-6 and TRBJ1-1; 10 nucleotides align to TRBD1. CDR1 and CDR2 (germline): SGHDT, YYEEEE. CDR3 size: 15 residues. V shed 4 bases, J shed 7 bases, and the junction held 10 bases outside the gene matches. This CDR3 reads CASSLPGQGTNEAFF. CDR3 DNA: TGTGCCAGCAGCCTTCCGGGACAGGGGACAAATGAAGCTTTCTTT.

This clonotype was detected many times. The rearrangement joins TRBV29-1 to TRBJ1-2; no clear D gene. The CDR3 spans 14 residues. Per germline, CDR1 SQVTM and CDR2 ANQGSEA. Trimming pared 4 bases from V and 3 bases from J, leaving 15 bases between. CDR3 sequence reads: CSVGRGPRYYGYTF. As DNA, the CDR3 is TGCAGCGTTGGCCGGGGTCCACGGTACTATGGCTACACCTTC.

In its sample, this clonotype was seen many times. V usage is TRBV10-3 and J usage is TRBJ2-7; tentatively, D is TRBD2 (6 bases). In germline, CDR1 is ENHRY, CDR2 SYGVKD. Trimming shortened V by 4 bases and J by 7 bases, and 23 bases separated the two germline ends. There are 16 residues in the CDR3. The CDR3 protein is CAISAPGAGISREQYF. For the CDR3, the DNA is TGTGCCATCAGTGCGCCGGGAGCCGGAATCTCCAGGGAGCAGTACTTC.

Ten or more counts support this clonotype. The J gene is TRBJ2-7, the V gene TRBV4-1; D may be TRBD1 (9 bases). Germline CDR1 is MGHRA and CDR2 is YSYEKL. Trimming shortened V by 7 bases and J by 1 base, and 20 bases separated the two germline ends. The CDR3 covers 16 residues. The CDR3 DNA reads as TGCGCCAGCACCTCCCGGGGGGGACAGGGTTCCTACGAGCAGTACTTC. Translated: CASTSRGGQGSYEQYF.

This clonotype occurred many times. The gene calls are TRBV12-3 or TRBV12-4 and TRBJ1-2; the D is unclear. The CDR3 totals 15 residues. Trimming removed 2 bases at V and 8 bases at J, with 18 bases between. The CDR3: CASSLTPGNAVGYTF. Here the CDR3 DNA reads TGTGCCAGCAGTTTAACCCCTGGCAACGCCGTGGGCTACACCTTC.

This rearrangement joins TRBV5-1 to TRBJ2-7, with TRBD2 matching 8 bases. The V and J ends lost 0 bases and 6 bases, in that order; junction bases with no gene match: 5. Germline-derived CDR1 and CDR2 are SGHRS and YFSETQ. The CDR3 is 14 residues long. CDR3 in amino acids: CASSLAGTRREQYF. In DNA, the CDR3 is TGCGCCAGCAGCTTGGCCGGGACTAGACGCGAGCAGTACTTC.

This clonotype was recorded many times. The chain has TRBV30 and TRBJ2-7; no definite D call. CDR3 length equals 12 residues. Germline lookup yields CDR1 GTSNPN and CDR2 SVGIG (reference sequence). Trimming pared 1 base from V and 5 bases from J, leaving 9 bases between. The DNA for the CDR3 is TGTGCCTGGAGTGCGCAGGTTCACGAGCAGTACTTC. Translated, it gives CAWSAQVHEQYF. Full variable domain (missing parts from reference TRBV30 and TRBJ2-7): SQTIHQWPATLVQPVGSPLSLECTVEGTSNPNLYWYRQAAGRGLQLLFYSVGIGQISSEVPQNLSASRPQDRQFILSSKKLLLSDSGFYLCAWSAQVHEQYFGPGTRLTVT.

This clonotype was counted many times. The chain joins TRBV19 to TRBJ1-5; no reliable D call. The V end lost 4 bases, the J end lost 0 bases, and 7 bases lay between the germline ends. The CDR3 spans 14 residues. Germline CDR1 reads LNHDA; CDR2 reads SQIVND (reference sequence). This chain's CDR3 is CASSTSGSNQPQHF. The DNA of the CDR3 is TGTGCCAGTAGTACCTCAGGTAGCAATCAGCCCCAGCATTTT.

This clonotype was seen at least ten times. V usage is TRBV2 and J usage is TRBJ1-1; tentatively, D is TRBD1 (5 bases). Trimming pared 6 bases from V and 8 bases from J, leaving 10 bases between. CDR1 and CDR2 (germline): SNHLY, FYNNEI. CDR3 size: 11 residues. CDR3 amino acids: CASRAQGEAFF. The CDR3 coding sequence is TGTGCCAGCAGGGCGCAGGGAGAAGCTTTCTTT.

The CDR3 spells CASSYGPRTSGNRQYF. The CDR3 nucleotides are TGTGCCAGCAGTTACGGGCCGAGGACTAGCGGGAACCGGCAGTACTTC. The chain is built from TRBV6-2 or TRBV6-3 and TRBJ2-7; 12 bases are a match to TRBD2. CDR1 is MNHEY, CDR2 SVGEGT, per germline. The CDR3 has 16 residues. Losses at the gene ends were 2 bases for V and 9 bases for J; bases not matched to a gene: 11.

The table lists this clonotype with many counts. The rearrangement links TRBV6-1 to TRBJ1-2, with a tentative D call TRBD1 (6 bases). The germline CDR1 and CDR2 sequences are MNHNS and SASEGT. The V end was cut by 4 bases, the J end by 4 bases, with 10 bases between. This CDR3 region has 13 residues. CDR3 coding DNA: TGTGCCAGCAGTGCTCCGGACAGCTATGGCTACACCTTC. It is translated as CASSAPDSYGYTF.

In nucleotides, the CDR3 is TGTGCCAGCAGTGAACCGGCTTTGGGAGGCTACACCTTC. Encoded protein: CASSEPALGGYTF. This chain links TRBV6-1 with TRBJ1-2; D gene ambiguous. CDR1 is MNHNS, CDR2 SASEGT, per germline. There are 13 residues in the CDR3. Trimming stripped 2 bases from V and 8 bases from J, with 12 bases between.

This clonotype has at least ten counts. The V and J genes are TRBV6-1 and TRBJ2-7; maybe TRBD2 (5 bases). V lost 5 bases and J 1 base, leaving 12 bases between the germline ends. CDR3 length: 14 residues. Germline V gene data show CDR1 as MNHNS and CDR2 as SASEGT. This CDR3 reads CASSRDTASYEQYF. The DNA of the CDR3 is TGTGCCAGCAGTCGGGATACTGCATCCTACGAGCAGTACTTC.

This clonotype was counted at least ten times. V and J are TRBV12-3 or TRBV12-4 and TRBJ2-2, with no clear D. The CDR3 totals 11 residues. V was pared by 4 bases and J by 8 bases, with 5 bases between. CDR3 DNA: TGTGCCAGCAGTTATGCTGGGGAGCTGTTTTTT. It yields the protein CASSYAGELFF.

V usage is TRBV7-2 and J usage is TRBJ1-2, with D possibly being TRBD1 (5 bases). V was shortened by 5 bases and J by 5 bases, with 12 bases between the two germline ends. The germline V gene encodes CDR1 SGHTA and CDR2 FQGNSA. The CDR3 loop spans 13 amino acids. As DNA, the CDR3 is TGTGCCAGCAGCGGACATGAGAATTATGGCTACACCTTC. Its translation: CASSGHENYGYTF. The full variable domain, its missing parts supplied by reference TRBV7-2 and TRBJ1-2, is GAGVSQSPSNKVTEKGKDVELRCDPISGHTALYWYRQSLGQGLEFLIYFQGNSAPDKSGLPSDRFSAERTGGSVSTLTIQRTQQEDSAVYLCASSGHENYGYTFGSGTRLTVV.